This entry lists 18 T cell receptor beta chains sequenced from one sample in a study of patients with pleural tuberculosis. TCRdb reprocessed the reads with MiXCR, giving one entry per CDR3 protein. This sample yields around 49,000 distinct CDR3 sequences, of which 6% to 9.5% are seen a single time; 15% to 20% belongs to the top ten. The receptors derive from a human donor with pleural tuberculosis.

This clonotype was seen more than once but under ten times. In DNA, the CDR3 is TGCAGCGTTTCCCAACAGGGCCGCTACAATGAGCAGTTCTTC. Translated, it gives CSVSQQGRYNEQFF. The chain employs TRBV29-1 and TRBJ2-1; D is possibly TRBD1 (6 bases). CDR1 SQVTM and CDR2 ANQGSEA come from the germline V gene. V lost 5 bases, J lost 3 bases, and 14 bases lay in between. The CDR3 is 14 residues long.

The sample holds many counts of this clonotype. The V gene is TRBV11-1, the J gene TRBJ2-1; no clear D gene. The germline gives CDR1 SGHAT, CDR2 FQDESV (reference sequence). The V end was cut by 1 base, the J end by 7 bases, with 5 bases between. The CDR3 loop spans 12 amino acids. Here the CDR3 reads CASSLVKNEQFF. The CDR3 DNA sequence: TGTGCCAGCAGCTTAGTTAAGAATGAGCAGTTCTTC.

At least ten counts were recorded for this clonotype. V usage is TRBV6-1 and J usage is TRBJ2-1, with D maybe TRBD2 (6 bases). Looked up from germline, CDR1 is MNHNS and CDR2 is SASEGT. This CDR3 is built from 14 residues. V lost 7 bases and J lost 4, with 14 bases in between. The CDR3 reads CASNRLAAYNEQFF. The CDR3 region has the DNA TGTGCCAGCAACCGGTTAGCGGCTTACAATGAGCAGTTCTTC.

This clonotype was seen ten or more times. V usage is TRBV4-1 and J usage is TRBJ2-7, with D perhaps being TRBD1 or TRBD2 (5 bases each). With 2 bases removed from V and 2 bases from J, the gap between germline ends came to 10 bases. The CDR3 runs to 14 residues. Per the germline V gene, CDR1 is MGHRA and CDR2 is YSYEKL. CDR3 residues: CASSQLGTPYEQYV. The CDR3 DNA follows: TGCGCCAGCAGCCAACTTGGGACCCCCTACGAGCAGTACGTC.

Ten or more counts support this clonotype. The J gene is TRBJ1-2, the V gene TRBV3-1; 7 bases map to TRBD1. This CDR3 is 12 amino acids long. Trimming at V came to 9 bases and at J to 5 bases, leaving 6 bases not matched to a gene. The germline gives CDR1 LGHDT, CDR2 YNNKEL (reference sequence). CDR3 in amino acids: CASQGETYGYTF. DNA of the CDR3: TGTGCCAGTCAGGGGGAAACTTATGGCTACACCTTC.

This clonotype has a count of ten or more. V gene TRBV20-1 combines with J gene TRBJ1-1, with D perhaps matching TRBD1 (5 bases). Per the germline V gene, CDR1 is DFQATT and CDR2 is SNEGSKA (reference sequence). V was pared by 2 bases and J by 1 base, with 14 bases between. The CDR3 has 15 residues. CDR3 in amino acids: CSARRGGFQNTEAFF. The CDR3 coding sequence is TGCAGTGCTAGAAGGGGTGGCTTTCAGAACACTGAAGCTTTCTTT.

At least ten counts were recorded for this clonotype. The chain combines TRBV11-2 with TRBJ2-5; D not resolved. This CDR3 comprises 15 residues. CDR1 SGHAT and CDR2 FQNNGV come from the germline V gene. Trimming shortened V by 6 bases and J by 2 bases, and 16 bases separated the two germline ends. This chain's CDR3 is CASRTHGVLQETQYF. For the CDR3, the DNA is TGTGCCAGCAGAACACATGGGGTATTACAAGAGACCCAGTACTTC.

Notes on this clonotype: Since a much larger clone is just one base distant, this may be a read error. V gene TRBV2 combines with J gene TRBJ1-1; weak D call: TRBD1 (5 bases). The CDR3 spans 14 residues. CDR1 is SNHLY and CDR2 is FYNNEI in the germline V gene. The CDR3 DNA reads as TGTGCCAGCAGTGAGGTAGGGGTGAACACTGGAGCTTTCTTT. It codes for CASSEVGVNTGAFF. The full variable domain, with the rest looked up from reference TRBV2 and TRBJ1-1, is EPEVTQTPSHQVTQMGQEVILRCVPISNHLYFYWYRQILGQKVEFLVSFYNNEISEKSEIFDDQFSVERPDGSNFTLKIRSTKLEDSAMYFCASSEVGVNTGAFFGQGTRLTVV.

This clonotype has only a few counts. The chain carries TRBV18 and TRBJ1-3; possibly TRBD1 for D (5 bases). Between the trimmed V and J ends, which lost 3 bases and 3 bases, there was a span of 15 bases. Germline CDR1 and CDR2: KGHSH and LQKENI. The CDR3 runs to 16 residues. CDR3 nucleotide sequence: TGTGCCAGCTCACCGAGAAGTGGGGGATTTGGAAACACCATATATTTT. It codes for CASSPRSGGFGNTIYF.

This clonotype appeared many times. The CDR3 sequence: CASIDGQNTEAFF. The CDR3 DNA sequence: TGTGCCAGCATCGACGGACAGAACACTGAAGCTTTCTTT. The chain couples TRBV28 to TRBJ1-1; possibly TRBD1 for D (5 bases). V lost 7 bases, J lost 1 base, and 10 bases lay in between. This CDR3 region has 13 residues. Germline CDR1 and CDR2: MDHEN and SYDVKM.

This clonotype was counted at least ten times. This sequence joins TRBV11-1 and TRBJ2-7; TRBD2 agrees at 9 bases. CDR1 is SGHAT and CDR2 is FQDESV in the germline V gene (reference sequence). The CDR3 has 15 amino acids. Losses at the gene ends were 1 base for V and 3 bases for J; bases not matched to a gene: 4. This CDR3 reads CASSLGQREDYEQYF. The CDR3 coding sequence is TGTGCCAGCAGCTTAGGGCAGCGGGAGGACTACGAGCAGTACTTC.

This clonotype was detected ten times or more. The chain uses TRBV4-2 and TRBJ2-1; no definite D call. The CDR3 extends over 12 amino acids. Germline V gives CDR1 LGHNA, CDR2 YNFKEQ. Trimming left V 6 bases short and J 6 bases short, with 9 bases between. The CDR3 coding sequence is TGTGCCAGCAGAAGGGTTGGCAATGAGCAGTTCTTC. It translates to CASRRVGNEQFF.

This clonotype was seen ten or more times. This chain joins TRBV11-2 and TRBJ2-7; the match to TRBD2 covers 11 bases. Unmatched junction bases numbered 3, after V lost 0 bases and J lost 5 bases. The CDR3 runs to 15 residues. Germline V CDR1 and CDR2: SGHAT, FQNNGV. The CDR3 DNA sequence: TGTGCCAGCAGCTTAGATAGCGGGAGGGCCCACGAGCAGTACGTC. Translating it yields CASSLDSGRAHEQYV.

The chain recombines TRBV5-1 with TRBJ1-1; 7 bases are shared with TRBD1. V was pared by 2 bases and J by 2 bases, with 3 bases of the junction left unmatched. CDR1 and CDR2 (germline): SGHRS, YFSETQ. This CDR3 has 14 amino acids. CDR3 loop: CASSLWDRNTEAFF. The CDR3 DNA follows: TGCGCCAGCAGCTTATGGGACAGAAACACTGAAGCTTTCTTT.

This clonotype was recorded a few times. V usage is TRBV29-1 and J usage is TRBJ1-1, with 8 bases matching TRBD1. CDR1 is SQVTM and CDR2 is ANQGSEA in the germline V gene. V was pared by 6 bases and J by 5 bases, with 11 bases of the junction left unmatched. The CDR3 has 14 residues. The CDR3 region has the DNA TGCAGCGTACTTGGAGACAGGGGTTTAACTGAAGCTTTCTTT. Protein sequence: CSVLGDRGLTEAFF.

This clonotype was counted at least ten times. V usage is TRBV2 and J usage is TRBJ2-3; D ambiguous. The CDR3 extends over 13 amino acids. Trimming cost V 7 bases and J 0 bases, with 8 bases left between them. Per the germline V gene, CDR1 is SNHLY and CDR2 is FYNNEI. The CDR3 sequence: CASKGASTDTQYF. DNA for the CDR3: TGTGCCAGCAAAGGCGCAAGCACAGATACGCAGTATTTT.

This clonotype was observed at least ten times. The chain combines TRBV24-1 with TRBJ1-5; 7 nucleotides align to TRBD1. The CDR3 sequence is 13 residues long. V lost 3 bases and J lost 11; bases outside the gene matches: 6. Per the germline V gene, CDR1 is KGHDR and CDR2 is SFDVKD. In DNA, the CDR3 is TGTGCCACCAGTGATGTGACAGGGACAGCCCAGCATTTT. Translating it yields CATSDVTGTAQHF.

This clonotype was seen ten or more times. The chain carries TRBV20-1 and TRBJ2-3; unclear D gene. Trimming left V 2 bases short and J 5 bases short, with 23 bases between. CDR1 and CDR2 from the germline V gene are DFQATT and SNEGSKA (reference sequence). The CDR3 is made up of 17 amino acids. The CDR3 DNA is TGCAGTGCTAGACCACCTACCGGGCGGAGAAGTGGAGATACGCAGTATTTT. As protein: CSARPPTGRRSGDTQYF.